These 24 T cell receptor beta chains originate from one sample sequenced in a study of identical twins. TCRdb re-called the 5' RACE reads through MiXCR, storing one row per CDR3 protein. The sample carries 400,000 to 550,000 distinct CDR3 sequences, around 20% recorded once. These data were also filed under a second study, of T cells expressing NK-cell markers.

The sample consisted of CD4+ T cells sorted from blood. These receptors all come from a woman aged 18 to 35 in good health.

This rearrangement joins TRBV21-1 to TRBJ2-7; TRBD2, the table's D call, lacks a check against the DNA. TRBV21-1 counts as a pseudogene. There are 16 residues in the CDR3. CDR3 loop: CASSRKEEQLSGEQYF. The CDR3 nucleotides read TGTGCCAGCAGCCGGAAGGAGGAACAGCTCTCTGGAGAGCAGTACTTC.

V gene TRBV29-1 combines with J gene TRBJ2-3; 9 bases agree with TRBD2. Germline CDR1 is SQVTM and CDR2 is ANQGSEA. Trimming removed 6 bases from V and 3 bases from J; junction bases left unmatched: 4. The CDR3 is 13 residues long. The CDR3 spells CSVAGGWTDTQYF. Here the CDR3 DNA reads TGCAGCGTCGCGGGGGGGTGGACAGATACGCAGTATTTT.

The rearrangement links TRBV6-1 to TRBJ2-3, with 8 positions matching TRBD1. CDR3 length: 15 residues. Germline values: CDR1 MNHNS, CDR2 SASEGT. Trimming took 9 bases from V and 5 from J; bases not matched to a gene: 13. DNA for the CDR3: TGTGCCAGGATTTCCCCAGGGGGCACGGGAGATACGCAGTATTTT. It is translated as CARISPGGTGDTQYF.

This clonotype was observed a handful of times. The V and J genes are TRBV3-1 and TRBJ1-1; D gene uncertain. There are 13 residues in the CDR3. V lost 0 bases and J lost 11, with 13 bases in between. Germline CDR1 reads LGHDT; CDR2 reads YNNKEL (reference sequence). Here the CDR3 reads CASSQDASSEAFF. The CDR3 DNA sequence: TGTGCCAGCAGCCAAGACGCTTCGTCGGAGGCTTTCTTT.

This chain links TRBV27 with TRBJ2-5; D gene uncertain. The CDR3 extends over 13 amino acids. Germline CDR1 is MNHEY and CDR2 is SMNVEV (reference sequence). The V end was cut by 7 bases, the J end by 6 bases, with 15 bases between. The CDR3 sequence is CASTLREIQTQYF. CDR3 DNA sequence: TGTGCCAGCACACTAAGGGAAATCCAGACCCAGTACTTC.

This clonotype came up many times. This chain connects TRBV20-1 to TRBJ2-3, with 12 bases aligning to TRBD2. The CDR3 covers 14 residues. J was trimmed by 6 bases and V by 6 bases; bases with no gene match: 7. Germline V CDR1 and CDR2: DFQATT, SNEGSKA (reference sequence). CDR3: CSARLAGEGDTQYF. The CDR3, as DNA: TGCAGTGCGCGACTAGCGGGGGAAGGGGATACGCAGTATTTT.

V and J are TRBV12-3 or TRBV12-4 and TRBJ2-2; possibly TRBD2 for D (7 bases). V dropped 8 bases and J dropped 6 bases, with 16 bases sitting between them. This CDR3 region has 14 residues. In DNA, the CDR3 is TGTGCCAGCGACGGGGGGCCGGGGGCCGGGGAGCTGTTTTTT. Amino acid sequence: CASDGGPGAGELFF.

The chain joins TRBV4-3 to TRBJ2-3, with D unclear. V was shortened by 0 bases and J by 0 bases, with 4 bases between the two germline ends. CDR1 is LGHNA and CDR2 is YSLEER in the germline V gene. The CDR3 contains 14 residues. The CDR3 loop reads CASSQDVSTDTQYF. The CDR3 DNA follows: TGCGCCAGCAGCCAAGATGTCAGCACAGATACGCAGTATTTT.

The chain couples TRBV15 to TRBJ2-7, with D perhaps being TRBD1 or TRBD2 (6 bases each). CDR1 LNHNV and CDR2 YYDKDF come from the germline V gene (reference sequence). V was clipped by 3 bases and J by 6 bases, with 18 bases between them. This CDR3 comprises 15 residues. For the CDR3, the DNA is TGTGCCACCAGCAGCGAGGGGGGTGGTTACCCCGAGCAGTACTTC. It encodes CATSSEGGGYPEQYF.

The rearrangement links TRBV7-2 to TRBJ2-7; D gene uncertain. The CDR3 has 14 residues. V gave up 2 bases and J gave up 2 bases, with 10 bases separating them. Germline-derived CDR1 and CDR2 are SGHTA and FQGNSA. CDR3: CASSLSRLAYEQYF. DNA of the CDR3: TGTGCCAGCAGCTTATCCCGACTGGCCTACGAGCAGTACTTC.

This clonotype was counted only a few times. J is TRBJ2-1 and V is TRBV12-3 or TRBV12-4; no definite D call. With 8 bases removed from V and 5 bases from J, the gap between germline ends came to 16 bases. CDR3 length: 14 amino acids. The CDR3 loop is CASGPLWRHNEQFF. The CDR3 DNA sequence: TGTGCCAGCGGCCCCCTTTGGCGGCACAATGAGCAGTTCTTC.

This clonotype was counted only a few times. This is likely a read error, given that the CDR3 carries no conserved phenylalanine or tryptophan at its end. The DNA is omitted, as the CDR3 cannot be located on it reliably, and the CDR3 follows TCRdb's listing. This sequence joins TRBV20-1 and TRBJ1-1; the listed D gene, TRBD1, was not tested against the DNA. The CDR3 is 15 residues long, counting both termini. CDR1 is DFQATT, CDR2 SNEGSKA, per germline (reference sequence). CDR3 amino acids: CSARRIDRATFLLVC.

V and J are TRBV18 and TRBJ1-2, with D uncertain. CDR1 and CDR2 (germline): KGHSH, LQKENI. Trimming cost V 2 bases and J 2 bases, with 6 bases left between them. The CDR3 runs 13 residues. The DNA for the CDR3 is TGTGCCAGCTCACCAGAAGTCAACTATGGCTACACCTTC. The encoded protein is CASSPEVNYGYTF.

This clonotype was recorded many times. V usage is TRBV12-3 or TRBV12-4 and J usage is TRBJ2-5, with 7 bases aligning to TRBD2. The CDR3 totals 15 residues. Unmatched junction bases numbered 11, after V lost 5 bases and J lost 5 bases. The CDR3 here is CASSSRGREVETQYF. The CDR3, as DNA: TGTGCCAGCAGTAGCCGGGGGAGGGAGGTGGAGACCCAGTACTTC.

The V and J genes are TRBV5-5 and TRBJ1-6; TRBD1 matches at 8 bases. The germline gives CDR1 SGHKS, CDR2 YYEKEE (reference sequence). The length of the CDR3 is 16 residues. V shed 0 bases and J 7 bases; nucleotides not matched to a gene: 6. CDR3 DNA: TGTGCCAGCAGCTTGGCGCGGACAGGGTCGAATTCACCCCTCCACTTT. It is translated as CASSLARTGSNSPLHF.

The CDR3 region is CASSLVVLGGKTQYF. DNA of the CDR3: TGTGCCAGCAGCTTAGTGGTTCTGGGAGGAAAGACCCAGTACTTC. The chain is built from TRBV7-8 and TRBJ2-5, with D tentatively TRBD2 (6 bases). The V and J ends lost 1 base and 6 bases respectively, with 15 bases between them. The germline CDR1 and CDR2 sequences are SGHVS and FQNEAQ. CDR3 length: 15 amino acids.

The chain couples TRBV7-7 to TRBJ2-2; D may be TRBD2 (5 bases). Germline loops: CDR1 SSHAT, CDR2 FNYEAQ (reference sequence). The CDR3 sequence is 15 residues long. The V gene lost 2 bases and the J gene lost 4 bases, with 11 bases spanning the gap. CDR3 protein: CASSLKLDGTGELFF. The DNA for the CDR3 is TGTGCCAGCAGCTTAAAACTAGACGGCACCGGGGAGCTGTTTTTT.

This clonotype appeared a few times. The chain links TRBV6-2 or TRBV6-3 to TRBJ2-1; 7 bases are shared with TRBD1. The CDR3 extends over 14 amino acids. Germline CDR1 and CDR2: MNHEY and SVGEGT. The V gene end was trimmed by 5 bases and the J gene end by 9 bases; junction bases not matched to a gene: 10. The CDR3 nucleotides read TGTGCCAGCAGTCTTTTCTCTCAGGGGGTTGAGCAGTTCTTC. Protein product: CASSLFSQGVEQFF.

A few counts support this clonotype. The chain recombines TRBV20-1 with TRBJ2-1, with D tentatively TRBD1 (6 bases). Germline V gives CDR1 DFQATT, CDR2 SNEGSKA (reference sequence). The CDR3 consists of 13 residues. CDR3 loop: CRILGGPRNEQFF. Here the CDR3 DNA reads TGCAGAATACTAGGGGGACCTCGTAATGAGCAGTTCTTC.

This clonotype was found a few times. V usage is TRBV10-3 and J usage is TRBJ1-2, with 7 bases lining up with TRBD1. The germline V gene has CDR1 ENHRY and CDR2 SYGVKD. Unmatched junction bases numbered 13, after V lost 5 bases and J lost 4 bases. The CDR3 consists of 16 residues. In DNA form, the CDR3 reads TGTGCCATCAGTCCCGAAGCCGGGACAGTCCTCTATGGCTACACCTTC. Translation gives CAISPEAGTVLYGYTF.

This clonotype was observed a handful of times. The chain uses TRBV20-1 and TRBJ1-4; 10 nucleotides agree with TRBD1. From germline, CDR1 is DFQATT and CDR2 SNEGSKA (reference sequence). The length of the CDR3 is 13 residues. V lost 7 bases to trimming and J lost 7 bases; unmatched junction nucleotides: 6. In nucleotides, the CDR3 is TGCAGTGTTTCGGACAGGGGGAGTGAAAAACTGTTTTTT. This encodes CSVSDRGSEKLFF.

This clonotype was seen ten or more times. An end of the junction differs from the germline gene, which may be a read error. The CDR3 sequence is CASSLSLGGSYRYTF. DNA of the CDR3: TGTGCCAGCAGTTTAAGTTTGGGGGGCTCCTATCGCTACACCTTC. The V gene is TRBV12-3 or TRBV12-4, the J gene TRBJ1-2; D is possibly TRBD1 (6 bases). This CDR3 is built from 15 residues.

The table lists this clonotype with a count of one. This chain joins TRBV20-1 and TRBJ2-3; 12 nucleotides line up with TRBD2. The V gene end was trimmed by 5 bases and the J gene end by 5 bases; junction bases not matched to a gene: 8. CDR3 length: 15 amino acids. Germline V gene lookup returns CDR1 DFQATT and CDR2 SNEGSKA (reference sequence). CDR3 sequence: CSAAASGGEGDTQYF. CDR3 nucleotide sequence: TGCAGTGCTGCTGCTAGCGGGGGGGAGGGAGATACGCAGTATTTT.

The gene calls are TRBV12-3 or TRBV12-4 and TRBJ1-1; 8 nucleotides match TRBD1. This CDR3 comprises 18 residues. Unmatched junction bases numbered 10, after V lost 0 bases and J lost 1 base. The CDR3 DNA reads as TGTGCCAGCAGTTTAGCGTTCAGGGGGCCGGCGAGGAACACTGAAGCTTTCTTT. This gives the protein CASSLAFRGPARNTEAFF.